This T cell receptor beta chain was sequenced in a study of blood T cell repertoires in COVID-19. The wider study: PBMCs, B-cell-depleted T cells, or T cells were the source of the cDNA or gDNA that made up the material.

Authors' analysis steps: Reference gene primer amplification in the assay estimated nucleated cell counts. Assay: immunoSEQ multiplex PCR; the TCRdb copy retains only in-frame clones and omits some. V and J calls plus clone size are reproduced from that table; the DNA served to infer D and trimming. The table lists about 440,000 clones, 88% of them singletons. This clone was seen just once. Seattle's enrolled individuals joined amid active infection and were then monitored longitudinally. Specimen: peripheral blood. This TCR derives from a woman between 50 and 59 years old with COVID-19, enrolled during active disease.

The chain's CDR3 is CASSRYGTGELFF. The DNA for the CDR3 is TGTGCCAGCAGTCGGTACGGCACCGGGGAGCTGTTTTTT. V gene TRBV27 combines with J gene TRBJ2-2; D gene uncertain. CDR1 MNHEY and CDR2 SMNVEV come from the germline V gene (reference sequence). The CDR3 is 13 amino acids. Between the trimmed V and J ends, which lost 5 bases and 4 bases, there was a span of 8 bases.